A selection of T cell receptor beta chains follows, all from one sample in a study of shared clonotypes between healthy human individuals. Sequenced by immunoSEQ multiplex PCR; TCRdb stores in-frame clones only, minus some. This table has more than 2,000,000 clones, 85% to 95% appearing once. The sequencing input was naive CD4+ T cells from PBMCs. Receptor source: a man between 18 and 35 years old in good health. Some clones in this sample may be carry-over from other donors' samples. The CDR3 runs from the conserved cysteine through the conserved F or W. Fields, in order: clone size, D gene, V gene, J gene, CDR3 protein, CDR3 DNA. The D gene is left open where the match is weak. Size is stated for part of the rows, as once, few or many counts, or as a class when the clone is expanded.

once	TRBD2	TRBV18	TRBJ2-2	CASSPPSGRDTGELFF	TGTGCCAGCTCACCTCCCAGCGGGAGGGACACCGGGGAGCTGTTTTTT
.	.	TRBV7-3	TRBJ2-7	CASSLTSGPYEQYF	TGTGCCAGCAGCTTAACGTCGGGGCCCTACGAGCAGTACTTC
.	.	TRBV7-8	TRBJ2-5	CASSLIGRAETQYF	TGTGCCAGCAGCCTGATTGGGCGGGCGGAGACCCAGTACTTC
.	TRBD2	TRBV11-2	TRBJ2-3	CASSTLAGGRTDTQYF	TGTGCCAGCAGCACTTTAGCGGGAGGCCGCACAGATACGCAGTATTTT
.	TRBD2	TRBV7-2	TRBJ2-1	CASSLVGTSGNNEQFF	TGTGCCAGCAGCTTAGTGGGGACTAGCGGGAACAATGAGCAGTTCTTC
.	.	TRBV5-6	TRBJ2-7	CASSLGGRNYEQYF	TGTGCCAGCAGCTTGGGGGGAAGAAACTACGAGCAGTACTTC
.	TRBD2	TRBV11-3	TRBJ2-1	CASSLEALAGGGEQFF	TGTGCCAGCAGCTTAGAGGCCCTAGCGGGAGGGGGTGAGCAGTTCTTC
.	.	TRBV2	TRBJ2-1	CASGPFTSYNEQFF	TGTGCCAGCGGCCCCTTCACGTCCTACAATGAGCAGTTCTTC
.	.	TRBV18	TRBJ1-1	CASSPSTGAGTEAFF	TGTGCCAGCTCACCATCGACCGGTGCAGGGACTGAAGCTTTCTTT
.	.	TRBV28	TRBJ1-5	CASELHQVGQPHQPQHF	TGTGCCAGCGAGCTCCACCAAGTGGGGCAACCCCATCAGCCCCAGCATTTT
.	.	TRBV28	TRBJ2-6	CASSRRLSGANVLTF	TGTGCCAGCAGCAGACGGCTCTCTGGGGCCAACGTCCTGACTTTC
.	TRBD2	TRBV18	TRBJ2-1	CASSPSAGVRVNEQFF	TGTGCCAGCTCACCGTCCGCGGGAGTAAGGGTCAATGAGCAGTTCTTC
.	TRBD2	TRBV6-5	TRBJ2-1	CASILRGAGGDEQFF	TGTGCCAGCATTCTCCGCGGAGCGGGAGGAGATGAGCAGTTCTTC
.	.	TRBV28	TRBJ1-1	CASSLGKGAVSAFF	TGTGCCAGCAGTTTAGGTAAAGGGGCGGTCTCCGCTTTCTTT
.	.	TRBV6-6	TRBJ1-2	CASSQVNYGYTF	TGTGCCAGCAGTCAGGTTAACTATGGCTACACCTTC
.	.	TRBV5-1	TRBJ2-5	CASSSRTEETQYF	TGCGCCAGCAGCTCAAGGACGGAAGAGACCCAGTACTTC
.	.	TRBV5-1	TRBJ2-7	CASSAGGVGLEQYF	TGCGCCAGCAGTGCGGGCGGGGTCGGCTTAGAGCAGTACTTC
.	.	TRBV25-1	TRBJ2-7	CASRKLGAYEQYF	TGTGCCAGCAGGAAACTAGGAGCCTACGAGCAGTACTTC
.	.	TRBV28	TRBJ1-5	CASTGRRNQPQHF	TGTGCCAGCACCGGGCGTAGGAATCAGCCCCAGCATTTT
.	.	TRBV18	TRBJ2-2	CASSPRAGDTGPLDTGELFF	TGTGCCAGCTCACCACGGGCAGGCGACACCGGGCCCTTGGACACCGGGGAGCTGTTTTTT
once	.	TRBV6-5	TRBJ2-7	CASSRDSKFYEQYF	TGTGCCAGCAGCCGTGACAGTAAATTCTACGAGCAGTACTTC
once	.	TRBV21-1	TRBJ1-4	CASSKIEEKLFF	TGTGCCAGCAGCAAAATCGAGGAAAAACTGTTTTTT
.	.	TRBV7-2	TRBJ2-2	CASCGAQGGTGELFF	TGTGCCAGTTGTGGGGCGCAGGGAGGCACCGGGGAGCTGTTTTTT
.	.	TRBV5-1	TRBJ1-5	CASRPEAGGNQPQHF	TGCGCCAGCAGACCAGAAGCGGGAGGCAATCAGCCCCAGCATTTT
.	.	TRBV5-5	TRBJ1-5	CASDSGGQNQPQHF	TGTGCCAGCGACTCGGGGGGTCAGAATCAGCCCCAGCATTTT
.	TRBD2	TRBV5-4	TRBJ2-3	CASSPVAGGPTDTQYF	TGTGCCAGCAGCCCAGTGGCGGGAGGGCCCACAGATACGCAGTATTTT
once	.	TRBV7-8	TRBJ1-1	CASSLAGRGLNTEAFF	TGTGCCAGCAGCTTAGCGGGCAGGGGTCTGAACACTGAAGCTTTCTTT
.	TRBD1	TRBV6-1	TRBJ2-5	CASRAGTVQETQYF	TGTGCCAGCAGGGCAGGGACAGTCCAAGAGACCCAGTACTTC
.	.	TRBV19	TRBJ1-1	CASSTPPGRVIPGAEAFF	TGTGCCAGTAGTACGCCTCCAGGGAGAGTAATCCCGGGTGCTGAAGCTTTCTTT
.	.	TRBV5-1	TRBJ1-6	CASAGIGGSGSYNSPLHF	TGCGCCAGCGCGGGGATCGGGGGCTCTGGCTCCTATAATTCACCCCTCCACTTT
.	TRBD2	TRBV5-1	TRBJ2-7	CASSLREGRSSDEQYF	TGCGCCAGCAGCTTGAGGGAGGGCCGGTCTAGCGACGAGCAGTACTTC
.	TRBD2	TRBV15	TRBJ2-7	CATSRGGGALAYEQYF	TGTGCCACCAGCAGAGGGGGGGGAGCTCTAGCCTACGAGCAGTACTTC
.	TRBD1	TRBV28	TRBJ2-7	CASSENRGEQYF	TGTGCCAGCAGCGAGAACAGGGGCGAGCAGTACTTC
.	TRBD2	TRBV9	TRBJ2-7	CASSKTSGSYEQYF	TGTGCCAGCAGCAAGACTAGCGGGAGTTACGAGCAGTACTTC
.	.	TRBV7-3	TRBJ2-7	CASSPEAGGSYEQYF	TGTGCCAGCAGCCCTGAAGCAGGGGGGAGCTACGAGCAGTACTTC
.	.	TRBV5-1	TRBJ2-5	CASSSEGSQETQYF	TGCGCCAGCAGCTCGGAGGGTTCACAAGAGACCCAGTACTTC
.	.	TRBV28	TRBJ1-5	CASSFGTMGMPQHF	TGTGCCAGCAGTTTTGGGACCATGGGAATGCCCCAGCATTTT
.	TRBD2	TRBV4-2	TRBJ2-2	CASSRGREGVTGELFF	TGTGCCAGCAGCCGAGGGCGGGAGGGCGTCACCGGGGAGCTGTTTTTT
.	.	TRBV28	TRBJ2-5	CASSWAGFAETQYF	TGTGCCAGCAGTTGGGCAGGTTTTGCCGAGACCCAGTACTTC
.	TRBD1	TRBV14	TRBJ1-4	CASSQGQGVEKLFF	TGTGCCAGCAGCCAGGGACAGGGGGTTGAAAAACTGTTTTTT
.	.	TRBV9	TRBJ2-7	CASSPNLGYEQYF	TGTGCCAGCAGCCCGAATCTGGGGTACGAGCAGTACTTC
.	TRBD1	TRBV28	TRBJ2-7	CASSLNQGAGYEQYF	TGTGCCAGCAGTTTAAATCAGGGGGCGGGCTACGAGCAGTACTTC
.	TRBD2	TRBV9	TRBJ2-7	CASSVGPLRREKSYEQYF	TGTGCCAGCAGCGTAGGGCCCCTCAGGCGGGAGAAAAGCTACGAGCAGTACTTC
.	TRBD2	TRBV28	TRBJ2-2	CATHRGGRGTGELFF	TGTGCCACCCACCGGGGGGGACGTGGCACCGGGGAGCTGTTTTTT